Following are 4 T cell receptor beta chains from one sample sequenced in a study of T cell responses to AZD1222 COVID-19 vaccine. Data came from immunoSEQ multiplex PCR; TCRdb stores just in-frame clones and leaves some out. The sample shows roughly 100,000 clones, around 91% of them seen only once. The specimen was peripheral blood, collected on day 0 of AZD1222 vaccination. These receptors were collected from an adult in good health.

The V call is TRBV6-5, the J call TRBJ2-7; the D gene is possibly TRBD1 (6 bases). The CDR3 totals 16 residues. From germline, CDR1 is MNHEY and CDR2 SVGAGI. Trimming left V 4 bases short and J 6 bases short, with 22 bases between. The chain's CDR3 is CASSSGQGWQEAEQYF. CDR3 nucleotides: TGTGCCAGCAGTTCTGGGCAGGGGTGGCAAGAGGCCGAGCAGTACTTC.

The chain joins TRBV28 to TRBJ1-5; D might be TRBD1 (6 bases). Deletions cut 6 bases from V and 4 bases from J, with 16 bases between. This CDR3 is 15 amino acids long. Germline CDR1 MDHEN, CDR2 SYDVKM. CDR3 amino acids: CASSHGNRANQPQHF. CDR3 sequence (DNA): TGTGCCAGCAGCCACGGAAACAGGGCGAATCAGCCCCAGCATTTT.

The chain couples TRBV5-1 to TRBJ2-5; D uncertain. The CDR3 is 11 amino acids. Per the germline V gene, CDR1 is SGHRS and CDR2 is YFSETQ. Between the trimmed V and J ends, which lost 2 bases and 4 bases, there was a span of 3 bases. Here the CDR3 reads CASSFAETQYF. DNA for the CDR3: TGCGCCAGCAGCTTCGCAGAGACCCAGTACTTC.

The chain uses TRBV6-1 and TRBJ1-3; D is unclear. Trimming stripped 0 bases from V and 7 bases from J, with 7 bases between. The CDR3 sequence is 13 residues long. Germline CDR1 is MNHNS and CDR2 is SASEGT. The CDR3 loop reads CASSEAPGNTIYF. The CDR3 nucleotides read TGTGCCAGCAGTGAAGCACCGGGGAACACCATATATTTT.